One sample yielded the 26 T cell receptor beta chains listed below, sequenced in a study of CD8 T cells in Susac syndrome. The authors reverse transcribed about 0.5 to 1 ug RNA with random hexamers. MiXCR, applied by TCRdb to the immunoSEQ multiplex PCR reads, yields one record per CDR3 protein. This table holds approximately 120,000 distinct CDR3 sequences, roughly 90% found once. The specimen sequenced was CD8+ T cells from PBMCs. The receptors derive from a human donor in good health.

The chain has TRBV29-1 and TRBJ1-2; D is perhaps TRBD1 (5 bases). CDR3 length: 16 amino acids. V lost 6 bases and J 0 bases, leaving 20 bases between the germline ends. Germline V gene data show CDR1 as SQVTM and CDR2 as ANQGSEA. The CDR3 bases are TGCAGCGTGCCTGTTTTTGGACATCCAACTAACTATGGCTACACCTTC. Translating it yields CSVPVFGHPTNYGYTF.

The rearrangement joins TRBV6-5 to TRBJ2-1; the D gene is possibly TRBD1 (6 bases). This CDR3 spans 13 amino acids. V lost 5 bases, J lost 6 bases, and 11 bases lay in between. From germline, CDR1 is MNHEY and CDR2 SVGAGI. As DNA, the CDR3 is TGTGCCAGCAGTCCACAGGGTTCCAATGAGCAGTTCTTC. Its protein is CASSPQGSNEQFF.

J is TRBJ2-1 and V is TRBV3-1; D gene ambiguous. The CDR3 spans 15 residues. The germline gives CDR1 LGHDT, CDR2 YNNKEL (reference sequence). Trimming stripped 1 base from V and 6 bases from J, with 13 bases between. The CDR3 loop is CASSQGLTVSNEQFF. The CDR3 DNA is TGTGCCAGCAGCCAAGGACTTACCGTTTCCAATGAGCAGTTCTTC.

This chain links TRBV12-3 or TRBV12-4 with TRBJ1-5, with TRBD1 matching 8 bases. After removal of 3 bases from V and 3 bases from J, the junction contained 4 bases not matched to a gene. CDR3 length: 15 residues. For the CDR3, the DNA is TGTGCCAGCAGTTTTCAGGGACAGGCCAATCAGCCCCAGCATTTT. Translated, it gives CASSFQGQANQPQHF.

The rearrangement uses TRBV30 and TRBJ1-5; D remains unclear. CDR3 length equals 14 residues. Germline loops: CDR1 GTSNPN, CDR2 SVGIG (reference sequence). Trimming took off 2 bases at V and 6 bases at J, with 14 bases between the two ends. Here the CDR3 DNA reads TGTGCCTGGAGTAACGCAGGTAGCGGTCAGCCCCAGCATTTT. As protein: CAWSNAGSGQPQHF. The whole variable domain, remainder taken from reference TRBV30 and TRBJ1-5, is SQTIHQWPATLVQPVGSPLSLECTVEGTSNPNLYWYRQAAGRGLQLLFYSVGIGQISSEVPQNLSASRPQDRQFILSSKKLLLSDSGFYLCAWSNAGSGQPQHFGDGTRLSIL.

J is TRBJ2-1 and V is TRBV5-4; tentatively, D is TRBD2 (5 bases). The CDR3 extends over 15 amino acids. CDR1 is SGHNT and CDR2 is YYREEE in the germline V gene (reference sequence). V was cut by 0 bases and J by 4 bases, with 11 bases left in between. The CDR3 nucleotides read TGTGCCAGCAGCTTGGAGGCTAGCTTGTACAATGAGCAGTTCTTC. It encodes CASSLEASLYNEQFF. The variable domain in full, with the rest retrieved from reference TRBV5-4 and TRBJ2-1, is ETGVTQSPTHLIKTRGQQVTLRCSSQSGHNTVSWYQQALGQGPQFIFQYYREEENGRGNFPPRFSGLQFPNYSSELNVNALELDDSALYLCASSLEASLYNEQFFGPGTRLTVL.

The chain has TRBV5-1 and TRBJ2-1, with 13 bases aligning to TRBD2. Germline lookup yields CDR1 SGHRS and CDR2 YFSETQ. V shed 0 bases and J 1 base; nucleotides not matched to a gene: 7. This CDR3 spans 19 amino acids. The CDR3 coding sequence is TGCGCCAGCAGCTTGGCCGGACTAGCGGGGGTTGGTTCCTACAATGAGCAGTTCTTC. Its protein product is CASSLAGLAGVGSYNEQFF.

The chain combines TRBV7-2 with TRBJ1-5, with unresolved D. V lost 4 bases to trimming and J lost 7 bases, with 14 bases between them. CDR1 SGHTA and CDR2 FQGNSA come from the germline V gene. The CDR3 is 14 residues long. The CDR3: CASSSRTGQQPQHF. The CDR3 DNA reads TGTGCCAGCAGCTCGAGGACCGGGCAGCAGCCCCAGCATTTT.

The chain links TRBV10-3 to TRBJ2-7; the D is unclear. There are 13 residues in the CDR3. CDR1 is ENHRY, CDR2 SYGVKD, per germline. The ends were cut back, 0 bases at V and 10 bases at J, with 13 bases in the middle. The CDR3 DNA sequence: TGTGCCATCAGTGAGTCGTCCGAAGGAGCTCAGTACTTC. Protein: CAISESSEGAQYF.

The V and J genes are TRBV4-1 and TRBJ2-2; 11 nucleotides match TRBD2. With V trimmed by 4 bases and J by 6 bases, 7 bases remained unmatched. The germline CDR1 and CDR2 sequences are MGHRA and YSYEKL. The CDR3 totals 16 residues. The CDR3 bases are TGCGCCAGCAGCCTCCTGACACTAGCGGGAGCCGGGGAGCTGTTTTTT. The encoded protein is CASSLLTLAGAGELFF.

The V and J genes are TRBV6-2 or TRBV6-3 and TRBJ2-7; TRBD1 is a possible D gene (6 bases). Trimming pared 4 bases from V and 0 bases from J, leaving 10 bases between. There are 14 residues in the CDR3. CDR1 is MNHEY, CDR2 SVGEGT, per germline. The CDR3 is CASSLDRSSYEQYF. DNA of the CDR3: TGTGCCAGCAGTTTGGACAGAAGCTCCTACGAGCAGTACTTC.

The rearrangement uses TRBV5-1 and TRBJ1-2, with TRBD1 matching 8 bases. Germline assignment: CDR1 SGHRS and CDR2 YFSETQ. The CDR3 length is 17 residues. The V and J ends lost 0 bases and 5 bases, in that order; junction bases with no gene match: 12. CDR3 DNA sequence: TGCGCCAGCAGCTTGGAGGGAGGCAGGGGGCTTCGGTATGGCTACACCTTC. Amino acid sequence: CASSLEGGRGLRYGYTF.

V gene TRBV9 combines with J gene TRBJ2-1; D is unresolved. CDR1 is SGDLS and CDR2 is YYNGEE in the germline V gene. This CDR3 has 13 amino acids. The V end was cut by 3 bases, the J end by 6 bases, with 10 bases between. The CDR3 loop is CASSGGKGNEQFF. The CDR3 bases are TGTGCCAGCAGCGGTGGGAAAGGCAATGAGCAGTTCTTC.

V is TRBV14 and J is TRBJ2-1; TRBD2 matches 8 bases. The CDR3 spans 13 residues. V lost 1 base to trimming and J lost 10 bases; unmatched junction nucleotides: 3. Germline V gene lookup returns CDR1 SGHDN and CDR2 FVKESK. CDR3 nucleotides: TGTGCCAGCAGCCAAGGACTAGCGAGCGAGCAGTTCTTC. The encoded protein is CASSQGLASEQFF.

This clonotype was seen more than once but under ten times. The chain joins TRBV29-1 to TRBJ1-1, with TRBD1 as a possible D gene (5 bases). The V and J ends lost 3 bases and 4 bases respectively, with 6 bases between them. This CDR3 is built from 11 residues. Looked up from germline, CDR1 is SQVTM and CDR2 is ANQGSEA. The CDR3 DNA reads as TGCAGCGTTGAGGACATCACTGAAGCTTTCTTT. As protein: CSVEDITEAFF. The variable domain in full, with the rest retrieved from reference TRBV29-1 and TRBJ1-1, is SAVISQKPSRDICQRGTSLTIQCQVDSQVTMMFWYRQQPGQSLTLIATANQGSEATYESGFVIDKFPISRPNLTFSTLTVSNMSPEDSSIYLCSVEDITEAFFGQGTRLTVV.

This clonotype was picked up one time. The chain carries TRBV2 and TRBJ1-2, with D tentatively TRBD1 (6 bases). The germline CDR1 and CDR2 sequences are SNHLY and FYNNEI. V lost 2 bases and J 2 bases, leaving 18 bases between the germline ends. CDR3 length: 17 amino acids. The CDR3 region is CASSERGRGTGNYGYTF. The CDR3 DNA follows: TGTGCCAGCAGTGAAAGGGGCAGGGGAACGGGCAACTATGGCTACACCTTC.

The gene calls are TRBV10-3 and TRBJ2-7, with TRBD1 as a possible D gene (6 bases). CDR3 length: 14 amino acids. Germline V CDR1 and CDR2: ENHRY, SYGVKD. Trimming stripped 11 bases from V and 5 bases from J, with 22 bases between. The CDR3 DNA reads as TGTGCCGTACAGGGTGCAGTTTTTGCGGACGAGCAGTACTTC. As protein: CAVQGAVFADEQYF.

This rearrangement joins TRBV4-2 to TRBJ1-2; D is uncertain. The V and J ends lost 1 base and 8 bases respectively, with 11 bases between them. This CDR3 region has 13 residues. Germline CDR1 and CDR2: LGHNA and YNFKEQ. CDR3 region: CASSQVGGGGYTF. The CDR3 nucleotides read TGTGCCAGCAGCCAAGTGGGTGGCGGAGGCTACACCTTC.

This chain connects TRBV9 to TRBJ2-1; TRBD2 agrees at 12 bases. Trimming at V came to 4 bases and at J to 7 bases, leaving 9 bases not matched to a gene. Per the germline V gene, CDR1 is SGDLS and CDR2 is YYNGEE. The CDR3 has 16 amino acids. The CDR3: CASSPQTSGSSNEQFF. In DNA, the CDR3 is TGTGCCAGCAGCCCCCAGACTAGCGGGAGTAGTAATGAGCAGTTCTTC.

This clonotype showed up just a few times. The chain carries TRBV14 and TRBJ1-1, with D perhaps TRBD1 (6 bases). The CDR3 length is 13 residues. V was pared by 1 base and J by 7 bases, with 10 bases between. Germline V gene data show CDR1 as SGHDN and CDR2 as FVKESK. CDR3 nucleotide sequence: TGTGCCAGCAGCCAAGGAAGGGGGAATGAAGCTTTCTTT. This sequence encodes CASSQGRGNEAFF.

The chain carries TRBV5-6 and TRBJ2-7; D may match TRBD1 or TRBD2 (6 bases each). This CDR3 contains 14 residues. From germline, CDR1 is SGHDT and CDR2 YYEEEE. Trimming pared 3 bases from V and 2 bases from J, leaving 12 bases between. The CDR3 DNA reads TGTGCCAGCAGCTGGGCGGGGACAACCTACGAGCAGTACTTC. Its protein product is CASSWAGTTYEQYF.

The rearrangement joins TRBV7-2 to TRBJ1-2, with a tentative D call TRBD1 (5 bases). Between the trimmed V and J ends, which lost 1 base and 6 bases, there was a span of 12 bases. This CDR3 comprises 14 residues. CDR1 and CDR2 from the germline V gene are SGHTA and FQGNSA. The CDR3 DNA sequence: TGTGCCAGCAGCTTAGGTTGGGGACCAGATGGCTACACCTTC. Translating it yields CASSLGWGPDGYTF.

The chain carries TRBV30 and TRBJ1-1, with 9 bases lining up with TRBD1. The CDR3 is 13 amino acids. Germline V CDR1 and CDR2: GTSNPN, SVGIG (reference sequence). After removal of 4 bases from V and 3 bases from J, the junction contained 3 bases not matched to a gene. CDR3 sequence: CAWNRDRDTEAFF. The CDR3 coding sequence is TGTGCCTGGAACCGGGACAGGGACACTGAAGCTTTCTTT.

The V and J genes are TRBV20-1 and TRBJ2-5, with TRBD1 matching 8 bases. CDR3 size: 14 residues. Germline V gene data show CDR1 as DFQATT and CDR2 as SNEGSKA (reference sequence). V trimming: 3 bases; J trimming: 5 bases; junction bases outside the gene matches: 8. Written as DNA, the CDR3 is TGCAGTGCTAGGGGAGGACAGGGCGCGGAGACCCAGTACTTC. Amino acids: CSARGGQGAETQYF.

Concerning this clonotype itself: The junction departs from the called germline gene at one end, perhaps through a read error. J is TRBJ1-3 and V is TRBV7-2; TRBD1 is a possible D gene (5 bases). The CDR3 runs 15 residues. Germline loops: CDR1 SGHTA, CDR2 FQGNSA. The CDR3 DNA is TGTGCCGGCAGCTTAGACAGCTACTCTGGAAACACCATATATTTT. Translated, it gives CAGSLDSYSGNTIYF.

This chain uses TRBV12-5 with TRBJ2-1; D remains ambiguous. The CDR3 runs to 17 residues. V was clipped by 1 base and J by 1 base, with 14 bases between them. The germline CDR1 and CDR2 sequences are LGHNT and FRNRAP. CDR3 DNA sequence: TGTGCTAGTGGTTTGGGAGTAGATAGTCAGTCCTACAATGAGCAGTTCTTC. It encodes CASGLGVDSQSYNEQFF. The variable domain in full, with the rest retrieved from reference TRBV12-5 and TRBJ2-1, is DARVTQTPRHKVTEMGQEVTMRCQPILGHNTVFWYRQTMMQGLELLAYFRNRAPLDDSGMPKDRFSAEMPDATLATLKIQPSEPRDSAVYFCASGLGVDSQSYNEQFFGPGTRLTVL.